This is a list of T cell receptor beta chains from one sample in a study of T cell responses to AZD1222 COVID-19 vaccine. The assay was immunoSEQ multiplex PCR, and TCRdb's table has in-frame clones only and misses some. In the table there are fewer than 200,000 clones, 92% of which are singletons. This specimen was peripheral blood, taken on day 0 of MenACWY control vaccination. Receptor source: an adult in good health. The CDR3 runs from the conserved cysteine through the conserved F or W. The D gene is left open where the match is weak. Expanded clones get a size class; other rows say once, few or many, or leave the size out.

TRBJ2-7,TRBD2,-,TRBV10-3,TGTGCCATCAGTGAGTCGAGCTGGGAAGCGGGAGCCTACGAGCAGTACTTC,CAISESSWEAGAYEQYF
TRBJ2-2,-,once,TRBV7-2,TGTGCCAGCACCGGCCTTTGGAGGGCGGGGGCCCCATTCACCGGGGAGCTGTTTTTT,CASTGLWRAGAPFTGELFF
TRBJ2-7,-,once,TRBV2,TGTGCCAGCAGTGAACGCTACCCCTACGAGCAGTACTTC,CASSERYPYEQYF
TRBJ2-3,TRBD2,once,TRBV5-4,TGTGCCAGCAGCACGACTAGCGGGAGGGCCTCAGATACGCAGTATTTT,CASSTTSGRASDTQYF
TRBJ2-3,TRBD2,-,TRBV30,TGTGCCTGGAGTGTACCCCTAGCGGGGGCTGCCGGCACAGATACGCAGTATTTT,CAWSVPLAGAAGTDTQYF
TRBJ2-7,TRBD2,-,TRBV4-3,TGCGCCAGAACGGGGACTAGCGGGATCGACGAGCAGTACTTC,CARTGTSGIDEQYF
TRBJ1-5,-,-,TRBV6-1,TGTGCCAGCAGTGAGGGACGGTCGAATCAGCCCCAGCATTTT,CASSEGRSNQPQHF
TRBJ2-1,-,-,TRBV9,TGTGCCAGCAGCGTAGAAGGTGGGACCCCTTACTACAATGAGCAGTTCTTC,CASSVEGGTPYYNEQFF
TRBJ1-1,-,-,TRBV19,TGTGCCAGTAGTATGGGGCCTGAAGCTTTCTTT,CASSMGPEAFF
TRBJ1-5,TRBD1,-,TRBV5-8,TGTGCCAGCAGCGTAATCCCAACCGGGACAGTGGGGAGTAATCAGCCCCAGCATTTT,CASSVIPTGTVGSNQPQHF
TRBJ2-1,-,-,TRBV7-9,TGTGCCAGCAGCTTAGAGACCTCCTACAATGAGCAGTTCTTC,CASSLETSYNEQFF
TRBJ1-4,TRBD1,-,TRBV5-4,TGTGCCAGCAGCGACCGGGACAGGGGTAATGAAAAACTGTTTTTT,CASSDRDRGNEKLFF
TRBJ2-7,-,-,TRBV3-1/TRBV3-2,TGTGCCAGCAGCCAAGATCCGGACATGGACGAGCAGTACTTC,CASSQDPDMDEQYF
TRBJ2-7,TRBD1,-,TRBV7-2,TGTGCCAGCAGCTTAGCGTTGCAGGGGGCGTCCGAGCAGTACTTC,CASSLALQGASEQYF
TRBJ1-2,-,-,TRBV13,TGTGCCAGCAGCTTAGACAGACTCTATGGCTACACCTTC,CASSLDRLYGYTF
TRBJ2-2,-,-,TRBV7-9,TGTGCCAGCAGAAACGGGGACACCGGGGAGCTGTTTTTT,CASRNGDTGELFF
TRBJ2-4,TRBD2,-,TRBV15,TGTGCCACCAGCAGAGATCGGGAGGGAGGGATTCAGTACTTC,CATSRDREGGIQYF
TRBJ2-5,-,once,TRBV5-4,TGTGCCAGCAGCCGCCAAACAACCGAAGAGACCCAGTACTTC,CASSRQTTEETQYF
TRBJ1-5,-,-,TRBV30,TGTGCCTGGCGGCAGTATAGCAATCAGCCCCAGCATTTT,CAWRQYSNQPQHF
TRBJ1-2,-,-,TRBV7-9,TGTGCCAGCAGCTTAGATACAGTCGCTAACTATGGCTACACCTTC,CASSLDTVANYGYTF
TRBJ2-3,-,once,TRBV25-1,TGTGCCAGCAATACGGGCTACACAGATACGCAGTATTTT,CASNTGYTDTQYF
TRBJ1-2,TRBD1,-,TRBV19,TGTGCCAGCAACACAGGGGCGGGCTATGGCTACACCTTC,CASNTGAGYGYTF
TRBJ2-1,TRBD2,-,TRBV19,TGTGCCCCGTTGGGAGCTAGCGGAGACAATGAGCAGTTCTTC,CAPLGASGDNEQFF
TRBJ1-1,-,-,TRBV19,TGTGCCAGTAGTATTTATCTCGCCCGGGACACTGAAGCTTTCTTT,CASSIYLARDTEAFF
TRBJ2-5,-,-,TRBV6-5,TGTGCCAGCAGTTACGGTAGAAGTTACCAAGAGACCCAGTACTTC,CASSYGRSYQETQYF
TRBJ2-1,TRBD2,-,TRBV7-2,TGTGCCAGCAGCTTAAGACGCCTAGCGGGAGGTCGGTATGAGCAGTTCTTC,CASSLRRLAGGRYEQFF
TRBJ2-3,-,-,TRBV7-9,TGTGCCAGCAGCTTTGACTTTAGCACAGATACGCAGTATTTT,CASSFDFSTDTQYF
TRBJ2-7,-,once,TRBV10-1,TGCGCCAGCAGTGAGTCCCTGTGGGGCTACGAGCAGTACTTC,CASSESLWGYEQYF
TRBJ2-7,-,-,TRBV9,TGTGCCAGCAGCACCCCATACTCCTACGAGCAGTACTTC,CASSTPYSYEQYF
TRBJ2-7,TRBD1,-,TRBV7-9,TGTGCCAGCAGCTCTTGGACAGGTGGCATCTACGAGCAGTACTTC,CASSSWTGGIYEQYF
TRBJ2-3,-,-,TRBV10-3,TGTGCCATCAGTGGCCTTGGCGGGAGCACAGATACGCAGTATTTT,CAISGLGGSTDTQYF
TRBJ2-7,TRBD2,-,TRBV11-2,TGTGCCAGCAGCTTAGATCGCAATAGCGGGAAGCCCTACGAGCAGTACTTC,CASSLDRNSGKPYEQYF
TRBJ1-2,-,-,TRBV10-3,TGTGCCAGCGCTGGGGACCGGTCCTTTGGCTACACCTTC,CASAGDRSFGYTF
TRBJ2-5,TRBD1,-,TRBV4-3,TGCGCCAGCAGCCAGGGACAGGACCAAGAGACCCAGTACTTC,CASSQGQDQETQYF
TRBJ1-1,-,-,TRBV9,TGTGCCAGCAGCGTGGCGGGTATGAACACTGAAGCTTTCTTT,CASSVAGMNTEAFF
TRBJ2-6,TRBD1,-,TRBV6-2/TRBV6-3,TGTGCCAGCATCCCGAACGGACAGGGGGCGTTTGGGGCCAACGTCCTGACTTTC,CASIPNGQGAFGANVLTF
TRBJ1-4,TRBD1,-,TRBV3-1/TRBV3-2,TGTGCCAGCAGCCACGGACAGGGGGTTGAAAAACTGTTTTTT,CASSHGQGVEKLFF
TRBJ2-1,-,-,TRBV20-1,TGCAGTGCTAGTTTCAGAGCGCTCCGAGGCTACAATGAGCAGTTCTTC,CSASFRALRGYNEQFF
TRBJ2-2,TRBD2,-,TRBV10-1,TGCGCCAGCATGGAGAGAGCGGGAGGAGGTACCGGGGAGCTGTTTTTT,CASMERAGGGTGELFF
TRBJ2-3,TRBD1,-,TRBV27,TGTGCCAGCAGTCTCGGGTCAGGGGGCCGGACGCAGTATTTT,CASSLGSGGRTQYF
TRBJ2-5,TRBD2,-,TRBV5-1,TGCGCCAGCAGCCCAGGACTAGCGGGAGCTCAAGAGACCCAGTACTTC,CASSPGLAGAQETQYF
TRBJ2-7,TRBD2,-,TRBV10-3,TGTGCCATCAGGGGTAGCGGGACCTCCTACGAGCAGTACTTC,CAIRGSGTSYEQYF
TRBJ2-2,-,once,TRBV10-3,TGTGCCATCAGCATATCCCGGGGGCGTAACACCGGGGAGCTGTTTTTT,CAISISRGRNTGELFF
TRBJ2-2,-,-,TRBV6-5,TGTGCCAGCAGTACAGGGACCGGGGAGCTGTTTTTT,CASSTGTGELFF
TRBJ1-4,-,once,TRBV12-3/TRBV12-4,TGTGCCAGCAGGGGGGCGGTTGAAAAACTGTTTTTT,CASRGAVEKLFF
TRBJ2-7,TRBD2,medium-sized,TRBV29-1,TGCAGCGTTGGGCCCTATGGACTAGCGGATACCTACGAGCAGTACTTC,CSVGPYGLADTYEQYF
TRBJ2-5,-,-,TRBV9,TGTGCCAGCAGCGTAGCATCTGCTAGGGAGGCCCAGTACTTC,CASSVASAREAQYF
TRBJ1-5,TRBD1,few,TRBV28,TGTGCCAGCAGTATGGACAGGGGGAAGGGCAATCAGCCCCAGCATTTT,CASSMDRGKGNQPQHF
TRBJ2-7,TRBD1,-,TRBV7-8,TGTGCCAGCAGCTCTCATCGACAGGGGGCCAACGAGCAGTACTTC,CASSSHRQGANEQYF
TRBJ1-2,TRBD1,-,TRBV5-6,TGTGCCAGCAGCTGGGGGACAGGGGGGATTGATGGCTACACCTTC,CASSWGTGGIDGYTF
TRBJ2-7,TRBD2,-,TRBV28,TGTGCCAGCAGAACCCCCAGCGGGGGCCACGAGCAGTACTTC,CASRTPSGGHEQYF
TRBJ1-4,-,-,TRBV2,TGTGCCAGCAGGGCCGCAGAAAAACTGTTTTTT,CASRAAEKLFF
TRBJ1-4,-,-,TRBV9,TGTGCCAGCAGCGTAGGTGATAACAGGCCTAATGAAAAACTGTTTTTT,CASSVGDNRPNEKLFF